This T cell receptor beta chain was identified during a study of long-term antiretroviral therapy in people with HIV. The study's findings and limits: Dominant in the repertoire at all time points were clones expanded before ART. Relative to transplant donor controls, diversity remained lower despite increasing after ART.

Runs used v3.0 of the immunoSEQ assay and were done at survey level. For every sample, sequencing targeted about 35,000-50,000 T-cell genomes. TCRdb's copy holds only in-frame clones and misses some; the assay was immunoSEQ multiplex PCR. The sample lists 25,000 to 35,000 clones; approximately 90% were seen once. V dropped 0 bases and J dropped 2; count of bases not matched to a gene: 6. The CDR3 contains 16 residues. The germline V gene has CDR1 LGHNA and CDR2 YSLEER. Note on this clone: Its antigen is still unknown.

In each sample, about 0.95-11 million cryopreserved PBMC were present before DNA extraction. V is TRBV4-3 and J is TRBJ2-7; 8 bases map to TRBD2. This sequence originates from a woman in her late teens or twenties with HIV. Sequences were derived from unsorted PBMCs, sampled 1.8 years after starting antiretroviral therapy. This CDR3 is CASSQEWDSGTYEQYF. CDR3 DNA: TGCGCCAGCAGCCAAGAGTGGGATAGCGGGACCTACGAGCAGTACTTC.